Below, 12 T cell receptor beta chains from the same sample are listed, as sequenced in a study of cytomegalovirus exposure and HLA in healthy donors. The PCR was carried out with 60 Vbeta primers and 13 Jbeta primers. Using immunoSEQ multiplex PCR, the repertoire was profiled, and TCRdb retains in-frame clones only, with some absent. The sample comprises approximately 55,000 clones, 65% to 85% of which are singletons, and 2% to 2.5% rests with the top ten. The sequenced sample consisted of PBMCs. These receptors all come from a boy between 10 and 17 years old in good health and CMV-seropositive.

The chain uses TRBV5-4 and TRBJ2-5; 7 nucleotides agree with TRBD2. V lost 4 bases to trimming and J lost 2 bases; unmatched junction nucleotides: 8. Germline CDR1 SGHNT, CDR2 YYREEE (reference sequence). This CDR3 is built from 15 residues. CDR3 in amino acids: CASSPRTSWQETQYF. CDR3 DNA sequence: TGTGCCAGCAGCCCGCGGACTAGTTGGCAAGAGACCCAGTACTTC.

The CDR3 nucleotides read TGTGCCAGCAGCTTACCGTCGGCCGGGATTGAAAAACTGTTTTTT. This codes for CASSLPSAGIEKLFF. V is TRBV7-8 and J is TRBJ1-4; D gene unclear. The CDR3 is 15 amino acids. Trimming took off 2 bases at V and 7 bases at J, with 14 bases between the two ends. The germline V gene has CDR1 SGHVS and CDR2 FQNEAQ.

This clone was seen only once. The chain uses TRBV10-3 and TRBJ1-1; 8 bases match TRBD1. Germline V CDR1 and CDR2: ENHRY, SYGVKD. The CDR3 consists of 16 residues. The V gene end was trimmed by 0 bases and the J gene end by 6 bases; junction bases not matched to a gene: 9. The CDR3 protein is CAISESKRQGKPEAFF. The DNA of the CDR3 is TGTGCCATCAGTGAGTCGAAGCGACAGGGGAAACCTGAAGCTTTCTTT.

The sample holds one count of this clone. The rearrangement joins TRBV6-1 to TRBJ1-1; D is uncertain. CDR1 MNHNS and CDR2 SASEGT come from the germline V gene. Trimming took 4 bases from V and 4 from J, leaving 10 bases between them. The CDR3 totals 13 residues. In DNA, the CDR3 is TGTGCCAGCAGTGGGGAGGTTGGCACTGAAGCTTTCTTT. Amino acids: CASSGEVGTEAFF.

The CDR3 protein is CASIRGTGASNEQFF. DNA for the CDR3: TGTGCCAGCATACGCGGGACAGGGGCCTCCAATGAGCAGTTCTTC. The chain carries TRBV6-6 and TRBJ2-1, with TRBD1 identical over 10 bases. This CDR3 spans 15 amino acids. From germline, CDR1 is MNHNY and CDR2 SVGAGI (reference sequence). V shed 7 bases, J shed 6 bases, and the junction held 9 bases outside the gene matches.

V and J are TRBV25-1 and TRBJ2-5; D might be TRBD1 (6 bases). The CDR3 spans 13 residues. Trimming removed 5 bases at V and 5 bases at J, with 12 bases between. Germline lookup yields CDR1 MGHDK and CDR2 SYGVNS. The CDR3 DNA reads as TGTGCCAGCAGTAAACAGGGTTTGGAGACCCAGTACTTC. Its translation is CASSKQGLETQYF.

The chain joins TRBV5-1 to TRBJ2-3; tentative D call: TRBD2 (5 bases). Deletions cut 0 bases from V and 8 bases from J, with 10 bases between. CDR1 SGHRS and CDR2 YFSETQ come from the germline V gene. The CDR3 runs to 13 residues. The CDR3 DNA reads TGCGCCAGCAGCTTGGCCGCGGGCCGTACGCAGTATTTT. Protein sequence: CASSLAAGRTQYF.

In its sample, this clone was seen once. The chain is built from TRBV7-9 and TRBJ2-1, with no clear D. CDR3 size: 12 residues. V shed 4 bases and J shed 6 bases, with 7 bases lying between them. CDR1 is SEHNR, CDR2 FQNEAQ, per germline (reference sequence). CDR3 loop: CASSSNSNEQFF. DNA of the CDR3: TGTGCCAGCAGCTCGAACTCCAATGAGCAGTTCTTC.

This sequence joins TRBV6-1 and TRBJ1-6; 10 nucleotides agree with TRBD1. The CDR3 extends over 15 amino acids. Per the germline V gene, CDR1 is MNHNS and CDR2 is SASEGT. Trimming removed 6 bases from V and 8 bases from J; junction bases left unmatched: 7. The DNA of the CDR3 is TGTGCCAGCAGGGAGGGGGGACAGGGGTATTCACCCCTCCACTTT. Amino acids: CASREGGQGYSPLHF.

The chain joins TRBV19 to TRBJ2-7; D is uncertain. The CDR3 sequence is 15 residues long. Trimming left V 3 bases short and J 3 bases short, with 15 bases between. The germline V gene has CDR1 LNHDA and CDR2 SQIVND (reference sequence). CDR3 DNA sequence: TGTGCCAGTAGTATCGGGTACCAATCCAACTACGAGCAGTACTTC. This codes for CASSIGYQSNYEQYF.

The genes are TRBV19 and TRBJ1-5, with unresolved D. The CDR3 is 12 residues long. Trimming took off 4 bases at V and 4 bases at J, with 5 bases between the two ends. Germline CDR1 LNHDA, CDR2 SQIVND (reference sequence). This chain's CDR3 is CASSRRNQPQHF. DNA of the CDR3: TGTGCCAGTAGTAGGAGAAATCAGCCCCAGCATTTT.

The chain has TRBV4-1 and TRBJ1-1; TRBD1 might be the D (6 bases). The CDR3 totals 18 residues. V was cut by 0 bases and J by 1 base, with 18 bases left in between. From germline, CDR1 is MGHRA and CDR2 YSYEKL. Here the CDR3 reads CASSQDELGGLGNTEAFF. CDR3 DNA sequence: TGCGCCAGCAGCCAAGATGAACTAGGGGGTTTAGGGAACACTGAAGCTTTCTTT.